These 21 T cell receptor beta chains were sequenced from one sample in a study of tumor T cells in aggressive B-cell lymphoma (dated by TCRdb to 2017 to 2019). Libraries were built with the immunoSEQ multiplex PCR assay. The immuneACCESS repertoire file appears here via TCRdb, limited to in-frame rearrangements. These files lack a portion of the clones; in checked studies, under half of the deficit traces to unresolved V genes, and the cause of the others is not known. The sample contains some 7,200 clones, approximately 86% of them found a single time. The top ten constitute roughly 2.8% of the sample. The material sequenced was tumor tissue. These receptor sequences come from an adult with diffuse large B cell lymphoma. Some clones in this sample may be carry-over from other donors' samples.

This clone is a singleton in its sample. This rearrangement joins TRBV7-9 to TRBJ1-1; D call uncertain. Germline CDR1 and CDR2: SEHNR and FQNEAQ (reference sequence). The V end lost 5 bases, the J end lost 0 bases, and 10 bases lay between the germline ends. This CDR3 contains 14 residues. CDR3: CASSPGRLNTEAFF. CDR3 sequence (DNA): TGTGCCAGCAGCCCCGGGAGGTTGAACACTGAAGCTTTCTTT. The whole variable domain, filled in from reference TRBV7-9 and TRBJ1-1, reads DTGVSQNPRHKITKRGQNVTFRCDPISEHNRLYWYRQTLGQGPEFLTYFQNEAQLEKSRLLSDRFSAERPKGSFSTLEIQRTEQGDSAMYLCASSPGRLNTEAFFGQGTRLTVV.

The CDR3 here is CASSLSGGMRAFF. Written as DNA, the CDR3 is TGTGCCAGCAGTTTATCGGGGGGCATGAGAGCTTTCTTT. The genes are TRBV28 and TRBJ1-1; D is perhaps TRBD1 (6 bases). Germline CDR1 and CDR2: MDHEN and SYDVKM. Trimming took 1 base from V and 10 from J, leaving 13 bases between them. This CDR3 comprises 13 residues.

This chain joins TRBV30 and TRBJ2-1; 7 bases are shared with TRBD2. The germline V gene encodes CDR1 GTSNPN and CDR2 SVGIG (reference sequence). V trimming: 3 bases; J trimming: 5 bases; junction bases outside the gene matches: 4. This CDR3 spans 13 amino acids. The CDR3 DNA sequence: TGTGCCTGGAGCCCGGGGGGTGACAATGAGCAGTTCTTC. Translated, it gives CAWSPGGDNEQFF. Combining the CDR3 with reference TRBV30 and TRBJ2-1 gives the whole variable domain SQTIHQWPATLVQPVGSPLSLECTVEGTSNPNLYWYRQAAGRGLQLLFYSVGIGQISSEVPQNLSASRPQDRQFILSSKKLLLSDSGFYLCAWSPGGDNEQFFGPGTRLTVL.

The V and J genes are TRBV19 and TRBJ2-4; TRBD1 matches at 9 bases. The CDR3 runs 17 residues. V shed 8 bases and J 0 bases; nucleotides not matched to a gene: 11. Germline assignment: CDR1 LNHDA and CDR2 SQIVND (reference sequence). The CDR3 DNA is TGTGCCAGTCGGGGACAGGGAGGGGGAGTAGCCAAAAACATTCAGTACTTC. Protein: CASRGQGGGVAKNIQYF.

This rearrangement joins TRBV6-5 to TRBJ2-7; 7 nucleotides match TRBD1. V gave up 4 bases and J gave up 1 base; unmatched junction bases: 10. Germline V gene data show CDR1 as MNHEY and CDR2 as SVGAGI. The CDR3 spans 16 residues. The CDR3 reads CASSLLPGQVSYEQYF. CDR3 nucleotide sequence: TGTGCCAGCAGTTTACTACCTGGACAGGTGTCCTACGAGCAGTACTTC.

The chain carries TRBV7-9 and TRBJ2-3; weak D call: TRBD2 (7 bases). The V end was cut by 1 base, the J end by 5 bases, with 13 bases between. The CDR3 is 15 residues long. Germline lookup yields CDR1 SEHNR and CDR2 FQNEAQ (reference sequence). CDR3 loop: CASSLGAGAVDTQYF. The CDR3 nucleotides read TGTGCCAGCAGCTTAGGTGCGGGGGCTGTAGATACGCAGTATTTT.

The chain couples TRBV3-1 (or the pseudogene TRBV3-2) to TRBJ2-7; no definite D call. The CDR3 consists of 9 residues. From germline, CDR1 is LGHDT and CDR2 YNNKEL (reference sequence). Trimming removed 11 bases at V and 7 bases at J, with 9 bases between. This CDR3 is CAPPREQYF. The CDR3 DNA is TGTGCCCCACCACGGGAGCAGTACTTC.

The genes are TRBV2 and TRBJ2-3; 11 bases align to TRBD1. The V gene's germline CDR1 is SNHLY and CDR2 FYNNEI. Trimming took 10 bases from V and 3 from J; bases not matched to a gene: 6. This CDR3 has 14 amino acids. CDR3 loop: CATKDRGRTDTQYF. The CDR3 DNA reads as TGTGCCACTAAGGACAGGGGGCGAACAGATACGCAGTATTTT.

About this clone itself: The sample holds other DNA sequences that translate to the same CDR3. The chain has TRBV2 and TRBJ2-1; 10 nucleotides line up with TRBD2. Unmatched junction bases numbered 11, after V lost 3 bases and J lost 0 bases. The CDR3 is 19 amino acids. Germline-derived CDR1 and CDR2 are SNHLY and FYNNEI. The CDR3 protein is CASSDPGTSAHPSYNEQFF. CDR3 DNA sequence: TGTGCCAGCAGTGACCCCGGGACTAGCGCTCACCCCTCCTACAATGAGCAGTTCTTC.

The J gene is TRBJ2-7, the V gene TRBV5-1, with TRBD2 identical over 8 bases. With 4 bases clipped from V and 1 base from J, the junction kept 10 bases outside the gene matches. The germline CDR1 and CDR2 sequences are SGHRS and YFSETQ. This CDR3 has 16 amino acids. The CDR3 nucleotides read TGCGCCAGCAGCCTGGGGTCGGGGGGGGTGTCCTACGAGCAGTACTTC. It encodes CASSLGSGGVSYEQYF.

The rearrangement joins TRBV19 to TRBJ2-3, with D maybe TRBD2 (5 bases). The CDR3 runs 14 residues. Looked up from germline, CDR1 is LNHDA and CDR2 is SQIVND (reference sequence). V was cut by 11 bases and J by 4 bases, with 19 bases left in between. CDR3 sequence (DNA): TGTGCCCCTATCATCCCGGCTAGCTCAGATACGCAGTATTTT. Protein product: CAPIIPASSDTQYF.

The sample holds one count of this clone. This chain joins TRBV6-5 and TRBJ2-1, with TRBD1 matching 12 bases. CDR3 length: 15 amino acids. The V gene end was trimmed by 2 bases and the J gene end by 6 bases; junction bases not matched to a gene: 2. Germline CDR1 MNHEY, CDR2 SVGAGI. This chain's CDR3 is CASSYGTGGRNEQFF. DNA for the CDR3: TGTGCCAGCAGTTACGGGACAGGGGGCCGCAATGAGCAGTTCTTC.

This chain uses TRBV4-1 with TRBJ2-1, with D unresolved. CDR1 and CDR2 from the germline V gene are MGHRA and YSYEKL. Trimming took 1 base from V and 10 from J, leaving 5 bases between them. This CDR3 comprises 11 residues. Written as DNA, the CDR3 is TGCGCCAGCAGCCAAGTCAGGGAGCAGTTCTTC. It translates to CASSQVREQFF.

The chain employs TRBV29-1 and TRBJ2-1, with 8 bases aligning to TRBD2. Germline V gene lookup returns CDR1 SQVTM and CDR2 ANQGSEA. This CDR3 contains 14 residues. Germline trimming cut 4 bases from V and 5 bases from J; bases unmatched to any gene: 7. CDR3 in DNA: TGCAGCGTTGGGCAGGTACTAGCGGACAATGAGCAGTTCTTC. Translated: CSVGQVLADNEQFF.

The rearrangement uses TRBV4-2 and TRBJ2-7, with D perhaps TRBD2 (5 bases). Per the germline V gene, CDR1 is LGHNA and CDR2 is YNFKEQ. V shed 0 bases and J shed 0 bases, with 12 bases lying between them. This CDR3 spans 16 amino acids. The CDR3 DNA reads TGTGCCAGCAGCCAAGAGGAAGCGGCTTACTCCTACGAGCAGTACTTC. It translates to CASSQEEAAYSYEQYF.

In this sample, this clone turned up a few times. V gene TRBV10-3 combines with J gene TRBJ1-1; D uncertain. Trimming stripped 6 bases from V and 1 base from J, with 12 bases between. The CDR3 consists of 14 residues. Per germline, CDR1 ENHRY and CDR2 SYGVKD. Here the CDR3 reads CAIRGDAGNTEAFF. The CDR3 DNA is TGTGCCATCAGGGGTGATGCGGGGAACACTGAAGCTTTCTTT.

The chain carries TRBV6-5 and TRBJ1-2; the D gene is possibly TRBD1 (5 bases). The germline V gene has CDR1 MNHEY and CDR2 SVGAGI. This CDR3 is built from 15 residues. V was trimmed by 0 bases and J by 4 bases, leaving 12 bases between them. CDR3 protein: CASSYSGGASYGYTF. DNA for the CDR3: TGTGCCAGCAGTTACTCAGGAGGGGCCTCCTATGGCTACACCTTC.

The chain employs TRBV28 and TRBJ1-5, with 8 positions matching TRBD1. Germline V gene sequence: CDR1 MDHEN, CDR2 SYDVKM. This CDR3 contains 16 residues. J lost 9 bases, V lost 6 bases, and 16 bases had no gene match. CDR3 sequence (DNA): TGTGCCAGCAGCTCGGGCAGGGGGCAAATTACAAGGCCCCAGCATTTT. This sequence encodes CASSSGRGQITRPQHF. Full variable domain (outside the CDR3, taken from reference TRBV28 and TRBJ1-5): DVKVTQSSRYLVKRTGEKVFLECVQDMDHENMFWYRQDPGLGLRLIYFSYDVKMKEKGDIPEGYSVSREKKERFSLILESASTNQTSMYLCASSSGRGQITRPQHFGDGTRLSIL.

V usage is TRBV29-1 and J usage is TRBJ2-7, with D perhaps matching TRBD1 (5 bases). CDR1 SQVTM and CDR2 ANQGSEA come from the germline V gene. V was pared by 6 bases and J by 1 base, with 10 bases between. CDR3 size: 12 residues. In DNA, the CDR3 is TGCAGCGTGGGGCAGGGATCCTACGAGCAGTACTTC. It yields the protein CSVGQGSYEQYF.

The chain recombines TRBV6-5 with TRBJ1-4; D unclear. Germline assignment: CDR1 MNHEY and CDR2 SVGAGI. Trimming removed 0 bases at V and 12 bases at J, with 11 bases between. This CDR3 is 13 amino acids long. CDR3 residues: CASSYSSAWELFF. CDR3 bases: TGTGCCAGCAGTTACTCTTCAGCGTGGGAACTGTTTTTT.

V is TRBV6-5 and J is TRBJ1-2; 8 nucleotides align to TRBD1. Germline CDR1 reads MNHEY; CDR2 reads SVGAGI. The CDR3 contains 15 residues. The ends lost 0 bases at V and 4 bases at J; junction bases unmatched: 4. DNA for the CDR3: TGTGCCAGCAGTTACTCGACAGGGGATCTCTATGGCTACACCTTC. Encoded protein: CASSYSTGDLYGYTF.